This entry lists 6 T cell receptor beta chains sequenced from one sample in a study of T cell responses to AZD1222 COVID-19 vaccine. Here immunoSEQ multiplex PCR was the method, and the copy in TCRdb shows in-frame clones only, minus some. The data hold about 200,000 clones, with around 90% observed a single time. The source was peripheral blood, collected 28 days after the second dose of the MenACWY control vaccine. These receptor sequences come from an adult who received the MenACWY meningococcal vaccine as a control.

This chain uses TRBV24-1 with TRBJ2-3; maybe TRBD2 (6 bases). Germline V CDR1 and CDR2: KGHDR, SFDVKD. Between the trimmed V and J ends, which lost 3 bases and 2 bases, there was a span of 14 bases. The CDR3 is 16 residues long. The CDR3 region has the DNA TGTGCCACCAGTGATAGGGACTGGACCTCCACAGATACGCAGTATTTT. It codes for CATSDRDWTSTDTQYF.

The chain recombines TRBV18 with TRBJ2-7; 16 positions match TRBD2. This CDR3 is built from 17 residues. The germline V gene has CDR1 KGHSH and CDR2 LQKENI. The V and J ends lost 3 bases and 4 bases, in that order; junction bases with no gene match: 6. CDR3 region: CASSPVGLAGGPYEQYF. The CDR3 nucleotides are TGTGCCAGCTCACCCGTGGGACTAGCGGGAGGGCCTTACGAGCAGTACTTC.

The rearrangement joins TRBV7-3 to TRBJ2-1, with 13 bases that match TRBD2. The CDR3 spans 15 residues. The junction had 3 bases not matched to a gene; V was cut back by 4 bases and J by 6 bases. Looked up from germline, CDR1 is SGHTA and CDR2 is FQGTGA. In DNA, the CDR3 is TGTGCCAGCAGCTCTGGACTAGCGGGAGCCAATGAGCAGTTCTTC. Translation: CASSSGLAGANEQFF.

The chain links TRBV7-9 to TRBJ1-1, with D perhaps TRBD1 (6 bases). The length of the CDR3 is 14 residues. CDR1 SEHNR and CDR2 FQNEAQ come from the germline V gene (reference sequence). Trimming removed 8 bases from V and 5 bases from J, with 18 bases in between. This CDR3 is CASLEGGGKTEAFF. For the CDR3, the DNA is TGTGCCAGCCTTGAGGGGGGTGGGAAAACTGAAGCTTTCTTT.

This clone has just one count. The chain joins TRBV6-5 to TRBJ1-2; D uncertain. Per the germline V gene, CDR1 is MNHEY and CDR2 is SVGAGI. The CDR3 is 13 residues long. Trimming removed 6 bases from V and 9 bases from J, with 17 bases in between. The DNA of the CDR3 is TGTGCCAGCAGCCGAAACAGAGGCGACAGCTACACCTTC. It yields the protein CASSRNRGDSYTF.

V usage is TRBV6-1 and J usage is TRBJ2-7; possibly TRBD1 for D (8 bases). V was clipped by 4 bases and J by 7 bases, with 26 bases between them. CDR1 is MNHNS and CDR2 is SASEGT in the germline V gene. CDR3 length equals 17 residues. CDR3 in DNA: TGTGCCAGCAGTGGACGGACAGGGAGGGAAATATTACGAGAGCAGTACTTC. This translates into CASSGRTGREILREQYF.